This T cell receptor beta chain came from a study of T cell repertoires in cytomegalovirus infection. The V gene's germline CDR1 is MGHDK and CDR2 SYGVNS. Trimming removed 2 bases at V and 0 bases at J, with 14 bases between. The CDR3 loop spans 18 amino acids. TCRdb independently ran MiXCR on the reads; one entry per CDR3 protein. In the table there are 250,000 or so distinct CDR3 sequences, around 8.7% of which are singletons. The V call is TRBV25-1, the J call TRBJ1-6; D gene ambiguous. This receptor was taken from a human donor in good health (CMV status not recorded). Some clones in this sample may be carry-over from other donors' samples. What was sequenced was PBMCs. CDR3 protein: CASSEEGHSSSYNSPLHF. The CDR3 bases are TGTGCCAGCAGTGAAGAGGGTCACAGTAGCTCCTATAATTCACCCCTCCACTTT.